These 32 T cell receptor beta chains were sequenced from one sample in a study of shared clonotypes between healthy human individuals. Produced via immunoSEQ multiplex PCR; TCRdb's table is partial and in-frame only. The data hold approximately 640,000 clones, with 55% to 75% observed a single time. Sequencing used memory CD4+ T cells sorted from blood. The subset is: CD45RA-negative fraction. The receptors originated from a woman in her twenties or thirties in good health.

This chain links TRBV7-9 with TRBJ2-7; D ambiguous. This CDR3 region has 14 residues. Germline assignment: CDR1 SEHNR and CDR2 FQNEAQ (reference sequence). V was shortened by 2 bases and J by 7 bases, with 15 bases between the two germline ends. The CDR3 sequence is CASSLSLGFREQYF. Written as DNA, the CDR3 is TGTGCCAGCAGCTTATCCTTGGGTTTCCGGGAGCAGTACTTC. The complete variable domain, with remaining parts taken from reference TRBV7-9 and TRBJ2-7, reads DTGVSQNPRHKITKRGQNVTFRCDPISEHNRLYWYRQTLGQGPEFLTYFQNEAQLEKSRLLSDRFSAERPKGSFSTLEIQRTEQGDSAMYLCASSLSLGFREQYFGPGTRLTVT.

For the CDR3, the DNA is TGTGCCAGCAACTCCCGGGACAGCCGGGAGACCCAGTACTTC. Translation gives CASNSRDSRETQYF. This rearrangement joins TRBV2 to TRBJ2-5, with TRBD1 matching 7 bases. From germline, CDR1 is SNHLY and CDR2 FYNNEI. The CDR3 extends over 14 amino acids. V dropped 7 bases and J dropped 5; count of bases not matched to a gene: 10.

The rearrangement links TRBV9 to TRBJ2-3, with 7 positions matching TRBD1. V trimming: 4 bases; J trimming: 4 bases; junction bases outside the gene matches: 9. Germline values: CDR1 SGDLS, CDR2 YYNGEE. The CDR3 has 15 residues. The CDR3 reads CASSLQTGHADTQYF. CDR3 sequence (DNA): TGTGCCAGCAGCCTCCAGACAGGGCATGCAGATACGCAGTATTTT.

The V call is TRBV19, the J call TRBJ2-3, with TRBD1 matching over 8 bases. The CDR3 spans 14 residues. V lost 7 bases and J lost 4; bases outside the gene matches: 7. CDR1 LNHDA and CDR2 SQIVND come from the germline V gene (reference sequence). The CDR3 is CASNSRGLSDTQYF. The CDR3 nucleotides read TGTGCCAGTAACTCCAGGGGGCTATCAGATACGCAGTATTTT.

The genes are TRBV10-3 and TRBJ1-1; a possible D gene is TRBD1 (5 bases). CDR1 and CDR2 from the germline V gene are ENHRY and SYGVKD. The CDR3 is made up of 14 amino acids. Trimming shortened V by 6 bases and J by 1 base, and 12 bases separated the two germline ends. CDR3 residues: CAIRRGEGNTEAFF. The DNA for the CDR3 is TGTGCCATCAGGAGGGGAGAAGGGAACACTGAAGCTTTCTTT.

The chain employs TRBV5-1 and TRBJ2-7; D may be TRBD2 (6 bases). Germline loops: CDR1 SGHRS, CDR2 YFSETQ. V lost 4 bases and J 5 bases, leaving 16 bases between the germline ends. The CDR3 runs 14 residues. CDR3 nucleotides: TGCGCCAGCAGCCCCGGGACTCCCAAGGACGAGCAGTACTTC. It yields the protein CASSPGTPKDEQYF.

J is TRBJ2-1 and V is TRBV4-1, with D unclear. V lost 0 bases and J lost 4, with 13 bases in between. Germline values: CDR1 MGHRA, CDR2 YSYEKL. CDR3 length: 16 residues. This CDR3 reads CASSQEAARKYNEQFF. The CDR3, as DNA: TGCGCCAGCAGCCAAGAGGCAGCGAGAAAATACAATGAGCAGTTCTTC.

The chain is built from TRBV2 and TRBJ2-3; the match to TRBD2 covers 13 bases. This CDR3 comprises 18 residues. CDR1 is SNHLY, CDR2 FYNNEI, per germline. The ends lost 4 bases at V and 0 bases at J; junction bases unmatched: 7. The CDR3 DNA follows: TGTGCCAGCAGTGTAGGACTAGCGGGAGTTACGAGCACAGATACGCAGTATTTT. Translated: CASSVGLAGVTSTDTQYF.

This clone has only a few counts. Other DNA sequences in this sample translate to the same CDR3. V is TRBV5-1 and J is TRBJ2-1, with D unresolved. This CDR3 has 15 amino acids. Germline assignment: CDR1 SGHRS and CDR2 YFSETQ. V lost 0 bases, J lost 0 bases, and 7 bases lay in between. CDR3 in DNA: TGCGCCAGCAGCTTGGCTTCGAGCTCCTACAATGAGCAGTTCTTC. This encodes CASSLASSSYNEQFF.

This clone was seen a handful of times. The chain's CDR3 is CASSGMAGVSQETQYF. DNA for the CDR3: TGTGCCAGCAGTGGTATGGCGGGAGTCTCCCAAGAGACCCAGTACTTC. This chain joins TRBV27 and TRBJ2-5; 7 nucleotides agree with TRBD2. CDR3 length: 16 residues. Germline V gene data show CDR1 as MNHEY and CDR2 as SMNVEV (reference sequence). Trimming removed 5 bases from V and 1 base from J; junction bases left unmatched: 10.

The rearrangement joins TRBV6-6 to TRBJ1-4; D not certain. Germline V gene lookup returns CDR1 MNHNY and CDR2 SVGAGI (reference sequence). V gave up 8 bases and J gave up 5 bases, with 15 bases separating them. The CDR3 sequence is 14 residues long. The CDR3 DNA is TGTGCCAGCCGCGGGGATATCGAGAATGAAAAACTGTTTTTT. It specifies CASRGDIENEKLFF.

This clone was detected many times. This chain connects TRBV7-3 to TRBJ2-2; TRBD2 might be the D (6 bases). The CDR3 contains 15 residues. Trimming pared 5 bases from V and 7 bases from J, leaving 17 bases between. Germline V gene data show CDR1 as SGHTA and CDR2 as FQGTGA. The CDR3 bases are TGTGCCAGCAGCCCCCGCCCGGGAGAGGGCGGGGAGCTGTTTTTT. This gives the protein CASSPRPGEGGELFF.

The V and J genes are TRBV7-7 and TRBJ2-1, with 7 bases that match TRBD2. The J segment lost 8 bases and the V segment lost 3 bases, leaving 10 bases of the junction unmatched. This CDR3 is built from 15 residues. The germline V gene encodes CDR1 SSHAT and CDR2 FNYEAQ (reference sequence). The CDR3 spells CASSLNGGSIDEQFF. The CDR3, as DNA: TGTGCCAGCAGCTTGAACGGCGGGAGTATAGATGAGCAGTTCTTC.

This rearrangement joins TRBV5-1 to TRBJ2-1; possibly TRBD2 for D (5 bases). CDR1 and CDR2 from the germline V gene are SGHRS and YFSETQ. The CDR3 totals 15 residues. Trimming left V 9 bases short and J 2 bases short, with 18 bases between. The CDR3 nucleotides are TGCGCCACCGGATTTGGGCTAGCCACCTACAATGAGCAGTTCTTC. Its protein product is CATGFGLATYNEQFF.

The chain recombines TRBV14 with TRBJ2-7; D may match TRBD1 or TRBD2 (5 bases each). Trimming took off 4 bases at V and 4 bases at J, with 23 bases between the two ends. The CDR3 sequence is 17 residues long. CDR1 SGHDN and CDR2 FVKESK come from the germline V gene. The CDR3 loop reads CASSRLVTRDQRYEQYF. For the CDR3, the DNA is TGTGCCAGCAGCCGGCTTGTCACCCGGGACCAGAGGTACGAGCAGTACTTC. Drawing the rest from reference TRBV14 and TRBJ2-7, the complete variable domain is EAGVTQFPSHSVIEKGQTVTLRCDPISGHDNLYWYRRVMGKEIKFLLHFVKESKQDESGMPNNRFLAERTGGTYSTLKVQPAELEDSGVYFCASSRLVTRDQRYEQYFGPGTRLTVT.

This chain joins TRBV30 and TRBJ2-3; 10 nucleotides line up with TRBD2. The germline gives CDR1 GTSNPN, CDR2 SVGIG (reference sequence). V lost 5 bases, J lost 2 bases, and 7 bases stayed unmatched. This CDR3 is built from 15 residues. The DNA of the CDR3 is TGTGCCTGGGCGCCGGGACTAGCGACCACAGATACGCAGTATTTT. This sequence encodes CAWAPGLATTDTQYF.

The count of this clone is one. This chain links TRBV5-1 with TRBJ2-3; 7 nucleotides agree with TRBD1. This CDR3 spans 14 amino acids. In germline, CDR1 is SGHRS, CDR2 YFSETQ. V lost 2 bases and J lost 3; bases outside the gene matches: 3. DNA for the CDR3: TGCGCCAGCAGCTTACAGGGGTTTACAGATACGCAGTATTTT. Translated, it gives CASSLQGFTDTQYF.

This clone has just a few counts. V gene TRBV18 combines with J gene TRBJ2-7, with 9 bases fitting TRBD2. Germline V lookup: CDR1 KGHSH, CDR2 LQKENI. After removal of 3 bases from V and 1 base from J, the junction contained 7 bases not matched to a gene. The CDR3 runs to 16 residues. DNA of the CDR3: TGTGCCAGCTCACCCCCACCCGCGGGAGGGTCCTACGAGCAGTACTTC. Protein sequence: CASSPPPAGGSYEQYF. Combining the CDR3 with reference TRBV18 and TRBJ2-7 gives the whole variable domain NAGVMQNPRHLVRRRGQEARLRCSPMKGHSHVYWYRQLPEEGLKFMVYLQKENIIDESGMPKERFSAEFPKEGPSILRIQQVVRGDSAAYFCASSPPPAGGSYEQYFGPGTRLTVT.

The V gene is TRBV5-4, the J gene TRBJ1-1; no reliable D call. Germline-derived CDR1 and CDR2 are SGHNT and YYREEE (reference sequence). With 3 bases removed from V and 1 base from J, the gap between germline ends came to 10 bases. The CDR3 contains 14 residues. CDR3 in DNA: TGTGCCAGCAGCTCAGTTTTTGGGAACACTGAAGCTTTCTTT. It yields the protein CASSSVFGNTEAFF.

The gene calls are TRBV18 and TRBJ1-1, with TRBD1 matching over 12 bases. The CDR3 spans 20 residues. After removal of 2 bases from V and 1 base from J, the junction contained 14 bases not matched to a gene. Germline V lookup: CDR1 KGHSH, CDR2 LQKENI. The CDR3 DNA reads TGTGCCAGCTCACCATTAGGGACAGGGGGCGCGCGGTTTAGGAACACTGAAGCTTTCTTT. It is translated as CASSPLGTGGARFRNTEAFF.

This chain links TRBV4-1 with TRBJ2-7, with unresolved D. The germline V and J ends were trimmed by 0 bases and 1 base, with 13 bases remaining between them. This CDR3 is built from 16 residues. CDR1 is MGHRA, CDR2 YSYEKL, per germline. DNA for the CDR3: TGCGCCAGCAGCCAAGATTACGGACGGATGTCCTACGAGCAGTACTTC. Amino acid sequence: CASSQDYGRMSYEQYF.

This chain joins TRBV7-2 and TRBJ2-2; D gene unclear. Germline CDR1 is SGHTA and CDR2 is FQGNSA. The CDR3 length is 13 residues. Trimming took 2 bases from V and 11 from J, leaving 12 bases between them. The CDR3 region is CASSLFNSDELFF. CDR3 nucleotides: TGTGCCAGCAGCTTATTTAATAGTGATGAGCTGTTTTTT.

The chain carries TRBV6-5 and TRBJ2-7; D remains ambiguous. Germline V gene data show CDR1 as MNHEY and CDR2 as SVGAGI. V was clipped by 5 bases and J by 2 bases, with 7 bases between them. CDR3 length: 12 residues. Here the CDR3 DNA reads TGTGCCAGCAGTCCCCAAACCTACGAGCAGTACTTC. Translating gives CASSPQTYEQYF.

The V gene is TRBV10-3, the J gene TRBJ1-1; D is ambiguous. The germline V gene encodes CDR1 ENHRY and CDR2 SYGVKD. CDR3 size: 14 residues. Deletions cut 3 bases from V and 2 bases from J, with 10 bases between. The CDR3 nucleotides are TGTGCCATCAGTGATACGAAAGGTAACACTGAAGCTTTCTTT. Its protein is CAISDTKGNTEAFF.

The V gene is TRBV5-5, the J gene TRBJ2-3; weak D call: TRBD2 (6 bases). The germline gives CDR1 SGHKS, CDR2 YYEKEE (reference sequence). V was trimmed by 4 bases and J by 6 bases, leaving 12 bases between them. CDR3 length: 13 amino acids. Here the CDR3 reads CASSHPGGDTQYF. CDR3 DNA: TGTGCCAGCAGCCATCCTGGAGGGGATACGCAGTATTTT.

This clone showed up just once. The rearrangement joins TRBV14 to TRBJ2-5; tentative D call: TRBD2 (7 bases). CDR1 SGHDN and CDR2 FVKESK come from the germline V gene. Trimming pared 2 bases from V and 11 bases from J, leaving 15 bases between. The CDR3 sequence is 13 residues long. In DNA, the CDR3 is TGTGCCAGCAGCCAACAAAACCGGGGGGCTCAGTACTTC. Its translation: CASSQQNRGAQYF.

At least ten counts were recorded for this clone. The gene calls are TRBV4-2 and TRBJ2-5; 10 bases line up with TRBD2. V gave up 5 bases and J gave up 4 bases; unmatched junction bases: 13. The CDR3 spans 17 residues. The germline V gene has CDR1 LGHNA and CDR2 YNFKEQ. CDR3 nucleotide sequence: TGTGCCAGCAGCTTGGGGCTAGCGGGAGAAGGAGGAGAGACCCAGTACTTC. Translated, it gives CASSLGLAGEGGETQYF.

The V gene is TRBV19, the J gene TRBJ2-2; TRBD2 matches at 9 bases. CDR3 length equals 15 residues. Germline V gives CDR1 LNHDA, CDR2 SQIVND (reference sequence). V dropped 7 bases and J dropped 0; count of bases not matched to a gene: 3. CDR3 in amino acids: CASKRGATNTGELFF. The DNA for the CDR3 is TGTGCCAGTAAGCGGGGGGCAACGAACACCGGGGAGCTGTTTTTT.

This clone was picked up a small number of times. This rearrangement joins TRBV4-1 to TRBJ2-7, with D possibly TRBD2 on 5 matching bases. Trimming pared 4 bases from V and 2 bases from J, leaving 18 bases between. This CDR3 is 16 amino acids long. Germline V gene lookup returns CDR1 MGHRA and CDR2 YSYEKL. Here the CDR3 reads CASSLKLGSDPYEQYF. The DNA for the CDR3 is TGCGCCAGCAGCCTCAAACTAGGGTCGGATCCCTACGAGCAGTACTTC.

J is TRBJ2-7 and V is TRBV5-1; D is unresolved. CDR1 and CDR2 (germline): SGHRS, YFSETQ. V was trimmed by 0 bases and J by 7 bases, leaving 11 bases between them. The CDR3 totals 13 residues. CDR3 region: CASSLDKLGEQYF. CDR3 coding DNA: TGCGCCAGCAGCTTGGATAAGCTGGGTGAGCAGTACTTC.

The V call is TRBV7-9, the J call TRBJ2-5; TRBD1 aligns across 9 bases. V shed 4 bases, J shed 1 base, and the junction held 4 bases outside the gene matches. Germline V gene lookup returns CDR1 SEHNR and CDR2 FQNEAQ (reference sequence). This CDR3 comprises 15 residues. CDR3 loop: CASSSPGQGQETQYF. The CDR3 region has the DNA TGTGCCAGCAGCTCCCCGGGACAGGGCCAAGAGACCCAGTACTTC.

The chain is built from TRBV28 and TRBJ2-1, with 7 bases that match TRBD2. CDR1 is MDHEN and CDR2 is SYDVKM in the germline V gene. Trimming cost V 0 bases and J 7 bases; bases outside gene matches: 9. This CDR3 has 16 residues. CDR3 in amino acids: CASSLWGGSTGNEQFF. The CDR3, as DNA: TGTGCCAGCAGTTTATGGGGCGGGAGCACCGGGAATGAGCAGTTCTTC.